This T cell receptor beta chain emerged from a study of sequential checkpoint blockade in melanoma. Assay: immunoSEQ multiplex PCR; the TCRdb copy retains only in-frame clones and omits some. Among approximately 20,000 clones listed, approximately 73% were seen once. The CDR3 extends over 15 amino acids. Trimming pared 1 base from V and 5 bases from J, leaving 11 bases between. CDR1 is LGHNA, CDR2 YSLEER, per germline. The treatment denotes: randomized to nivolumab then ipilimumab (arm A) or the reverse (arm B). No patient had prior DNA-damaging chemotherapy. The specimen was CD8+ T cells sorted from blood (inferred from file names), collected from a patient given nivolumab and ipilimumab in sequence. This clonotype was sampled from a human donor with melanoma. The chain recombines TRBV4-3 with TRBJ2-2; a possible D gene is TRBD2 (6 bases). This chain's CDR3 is CASSQAGSKTGELFF. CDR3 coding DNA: TGCGCCAGCAGCCAAGCCGGGAGTAAGACCGGGGAGCTGTTTTTT.